This T cell receptor (beta chain) was found in a study of shared clonotypes between healthy human individuals. Libraries were prepared by immunoSEQ multiplex PCR; TCRdb keeps only in-frame clonotypes and omits some of them. This sample has millions of clones, with roughly 95% found just once. CDR3 length: 14 residues. Germline CDR1 and CDR2: SGHVS and FQNEAQ. V was shortened by 2 bases and J by 3 bases, with 8 bases between the two germline ends. The chain uses TRBV7-8 and TRBJ1-5; no reliable D call. The sequenced material came from naive CD4+ T cells sorted from blood. The subset denotes: CD45RA+ positively selected. The source of this sequence is a man between 18 and 35 years old in good health. The CDR3 DNA sequence: TGTGCCAGCAGCTTATGGGCAGACAATCAGCCCCAGCATTTT. Translating it yields CASSLWADNQPQHF.